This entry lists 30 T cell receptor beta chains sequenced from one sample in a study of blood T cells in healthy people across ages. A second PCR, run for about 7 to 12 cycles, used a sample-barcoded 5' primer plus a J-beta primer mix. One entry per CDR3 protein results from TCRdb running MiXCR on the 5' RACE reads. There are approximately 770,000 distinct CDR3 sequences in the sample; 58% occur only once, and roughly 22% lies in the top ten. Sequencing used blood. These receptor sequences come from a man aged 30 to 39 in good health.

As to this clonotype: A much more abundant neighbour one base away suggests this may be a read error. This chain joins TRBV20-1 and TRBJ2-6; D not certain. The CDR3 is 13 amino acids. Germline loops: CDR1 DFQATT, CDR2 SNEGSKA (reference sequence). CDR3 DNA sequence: TGCAGTGTACAGCGTTCTGGGGTCAACGTCCTGACTTTC. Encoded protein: CSVQRSGVNVLTF.

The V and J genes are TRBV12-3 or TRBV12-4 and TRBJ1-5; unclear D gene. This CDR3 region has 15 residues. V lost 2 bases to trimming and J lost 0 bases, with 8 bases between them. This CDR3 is CASSLTRDSNQPQHF. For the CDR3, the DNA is TGTGCCAGCAGTTTAACCAGAGATAGCAATCAGCCCCAGCATTTT.

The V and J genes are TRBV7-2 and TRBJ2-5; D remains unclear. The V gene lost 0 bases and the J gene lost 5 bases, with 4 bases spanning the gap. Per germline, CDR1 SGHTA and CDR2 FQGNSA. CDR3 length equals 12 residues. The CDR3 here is CASSLATETQYF. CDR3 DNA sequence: TGTGCCAGCAGCTTAGCGACGGAGACCCAGTACTTC.

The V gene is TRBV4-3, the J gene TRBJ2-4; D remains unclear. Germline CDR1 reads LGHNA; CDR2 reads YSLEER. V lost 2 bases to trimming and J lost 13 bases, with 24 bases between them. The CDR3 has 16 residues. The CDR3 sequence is CASSQLVTVANGEQYF. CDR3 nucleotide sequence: TGCGCCAGCAGCCAATTAGTCACGGTAGCCAATGGTGAGCAGTACTTC.

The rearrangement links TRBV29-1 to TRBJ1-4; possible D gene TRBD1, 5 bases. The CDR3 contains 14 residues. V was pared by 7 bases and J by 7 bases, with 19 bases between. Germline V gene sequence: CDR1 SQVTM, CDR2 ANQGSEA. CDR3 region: CSARSTGKGEKLFF. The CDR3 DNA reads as TGCAGCGCCCGATCTACAGGAAAGGGTGAAAAACTGTTTTTT.

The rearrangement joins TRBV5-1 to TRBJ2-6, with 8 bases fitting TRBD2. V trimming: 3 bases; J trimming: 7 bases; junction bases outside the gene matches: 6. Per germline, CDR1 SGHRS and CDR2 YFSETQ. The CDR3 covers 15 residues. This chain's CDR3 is CASSSGGGVANVLTF. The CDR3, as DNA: TGCGCCAGCAGCTCCGGGGGGGGTGTAGCCAACGTCCTGACTTTC.

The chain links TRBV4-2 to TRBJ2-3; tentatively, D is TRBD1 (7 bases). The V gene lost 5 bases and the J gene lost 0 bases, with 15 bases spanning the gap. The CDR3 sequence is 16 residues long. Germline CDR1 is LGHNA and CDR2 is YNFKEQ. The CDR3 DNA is TGTGCCAGCAGCTGGGACTGGGACAGTAGCACAGATACGCAGTATTTT. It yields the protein CASSWDWDSSTDTQYF.

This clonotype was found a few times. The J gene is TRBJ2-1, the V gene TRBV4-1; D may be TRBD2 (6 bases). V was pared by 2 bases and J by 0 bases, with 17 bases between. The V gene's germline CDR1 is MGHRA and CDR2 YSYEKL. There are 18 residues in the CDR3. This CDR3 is CASSQHSGLVSSYNEQFF. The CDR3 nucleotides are TGCGCCAGCAGCCAACACTCGGGACTGGTGAGCTCCTACAATGAGCAGTTCTTC.

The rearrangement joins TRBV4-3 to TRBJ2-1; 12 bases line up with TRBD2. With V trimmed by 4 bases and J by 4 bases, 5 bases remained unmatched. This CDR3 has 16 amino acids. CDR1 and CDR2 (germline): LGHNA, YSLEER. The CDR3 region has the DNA TGCGCCAGCAGCCCGACTAGCGGGAGAGCTTACAATGAGCAGTTCTTC. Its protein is CASSPTSGRAYNEQFF.

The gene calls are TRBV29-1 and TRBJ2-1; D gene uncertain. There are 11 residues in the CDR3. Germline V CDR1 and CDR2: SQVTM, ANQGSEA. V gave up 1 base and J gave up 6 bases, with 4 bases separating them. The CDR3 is CSVEVVNEQFF. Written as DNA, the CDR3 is TGCAGCGTTGAAGTAGTCAATGAGCAGTTCTTC.

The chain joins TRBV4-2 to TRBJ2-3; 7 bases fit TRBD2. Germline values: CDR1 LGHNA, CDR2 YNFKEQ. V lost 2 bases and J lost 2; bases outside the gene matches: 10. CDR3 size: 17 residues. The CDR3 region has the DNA TGTGCCAGCAGCCAAAGGGACCGGCTAGCGGACACAGATACGCAGTATTTT. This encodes CASSQRDRLADTDTQYF.

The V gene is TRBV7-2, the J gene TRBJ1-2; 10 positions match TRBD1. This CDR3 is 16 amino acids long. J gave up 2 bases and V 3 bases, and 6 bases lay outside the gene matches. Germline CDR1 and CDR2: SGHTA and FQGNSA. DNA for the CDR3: TGTGCCAGCAGCTTGACAGGGGGCTACGCGAACTATGGCTACACCTTC. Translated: CASSLTGGYANYGYTF. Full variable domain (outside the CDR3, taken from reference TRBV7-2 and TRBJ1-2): GAGVSQSPSNKVTEKGKDVELRCDPISGHTALYWYRQSLGQGLEFLIYFQGNSAPDKSGLPSDRFSAERTGGSVSTLTIQRTQQEDSAVYLCASSLTGGYANYGYTFGSGTRLTVV.

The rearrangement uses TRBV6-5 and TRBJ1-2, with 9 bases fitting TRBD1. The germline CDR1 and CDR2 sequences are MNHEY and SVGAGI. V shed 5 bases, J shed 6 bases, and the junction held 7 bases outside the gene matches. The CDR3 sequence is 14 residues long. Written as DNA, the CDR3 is TGTGCCAGCAGTGGACAGGGGTTGGGAGATGGCTACACCTTC. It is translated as CASSGQGLGDGYTF.

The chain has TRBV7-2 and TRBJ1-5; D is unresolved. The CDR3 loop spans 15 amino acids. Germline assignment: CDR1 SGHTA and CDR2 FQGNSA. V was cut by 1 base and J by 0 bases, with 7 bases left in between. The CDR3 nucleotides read TGTGCCAGCAGCTTAGGGCCAAATAGCAATCAGCCCCAGCATTTT. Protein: CASSLGPNSNQPQHF.

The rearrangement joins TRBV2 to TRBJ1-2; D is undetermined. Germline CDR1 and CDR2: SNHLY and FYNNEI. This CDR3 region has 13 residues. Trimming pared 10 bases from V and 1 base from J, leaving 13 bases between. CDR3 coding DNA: TGTGCCATTCCCGACCTATTTAACTATGGCTACACCTTC. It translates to CAIPDLFNYGYTF.

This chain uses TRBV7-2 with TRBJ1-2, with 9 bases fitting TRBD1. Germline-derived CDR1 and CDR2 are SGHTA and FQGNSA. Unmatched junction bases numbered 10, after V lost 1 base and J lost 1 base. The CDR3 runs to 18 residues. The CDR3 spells CASSLVGTGSGSNYGYTF. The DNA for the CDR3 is TGTGCCAGCAGCTTAGTAGGGACAGGGTCGGGAAGTAACTATGGCTACACCTTC.

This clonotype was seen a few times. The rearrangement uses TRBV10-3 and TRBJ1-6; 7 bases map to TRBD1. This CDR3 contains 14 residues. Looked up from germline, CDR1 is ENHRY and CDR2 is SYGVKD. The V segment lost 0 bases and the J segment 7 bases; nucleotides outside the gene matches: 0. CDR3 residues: CAISESTGNSPLHF. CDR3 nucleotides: TGTGCCATCAGTGAGTCGACAGGGAATTCACCCCTCCACTTT.

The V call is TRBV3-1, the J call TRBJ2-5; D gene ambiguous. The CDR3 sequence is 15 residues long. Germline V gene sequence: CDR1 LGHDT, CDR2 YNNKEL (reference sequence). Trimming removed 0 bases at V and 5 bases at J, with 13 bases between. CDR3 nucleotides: TGTGCCAGCAGCCAAGATGGCGTGGGTGGTGAGACCCAGTACTTC. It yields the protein CASSQDGVGGETQYF.

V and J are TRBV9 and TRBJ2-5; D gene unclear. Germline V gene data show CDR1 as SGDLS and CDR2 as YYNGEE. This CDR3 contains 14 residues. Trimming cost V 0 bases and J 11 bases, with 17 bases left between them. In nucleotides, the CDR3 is TGTGCCAGCAGCGTAGAAAGTGTGCCGGCAGCACAGTACTTC. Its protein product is CASSVESVPAAQYF.

CDR3 in amino acids: CASRRDSNSYEQYF. CDR3 nucleotide sequence: TGTGCCAGCAGGCGGGACTCGAACTCCTACGAGCAGTACTTC. This chain links TRBV28 with TRBJ2-7, with D tentatively TRBD2 (6 bases). The CDR3 is made up of 14 amino acids. Germline V lookup: CDR1 MDHEN, CDR2 SYDVKM. V was pared by 6 bases and J by 0 bases, with 12 bases between.

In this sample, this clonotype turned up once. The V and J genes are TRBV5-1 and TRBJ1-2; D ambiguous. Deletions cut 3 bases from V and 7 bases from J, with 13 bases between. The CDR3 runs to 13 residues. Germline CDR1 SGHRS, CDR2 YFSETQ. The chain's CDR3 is CASSYGIDGGYTF. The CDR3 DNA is TGCGCCAGCAGCTATGGGATTGATGGTGGCTACACCTTC.

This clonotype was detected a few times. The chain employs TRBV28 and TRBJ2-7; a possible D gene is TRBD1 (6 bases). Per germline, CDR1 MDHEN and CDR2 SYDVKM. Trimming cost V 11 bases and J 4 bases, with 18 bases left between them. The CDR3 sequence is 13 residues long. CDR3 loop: CAGRGGGQYEQYF. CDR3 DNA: TGTGCCGGTAGGGGTGGGGGCCAGTACGAGCAGTACTTC.

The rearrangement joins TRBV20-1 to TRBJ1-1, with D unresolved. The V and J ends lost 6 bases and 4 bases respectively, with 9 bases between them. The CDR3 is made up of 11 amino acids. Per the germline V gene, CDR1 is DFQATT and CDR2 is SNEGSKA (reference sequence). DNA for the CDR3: TGCAGTGCCGCCGGGAGCACTGAAGCTTTCTTT. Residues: CSAAGSTEAFF.

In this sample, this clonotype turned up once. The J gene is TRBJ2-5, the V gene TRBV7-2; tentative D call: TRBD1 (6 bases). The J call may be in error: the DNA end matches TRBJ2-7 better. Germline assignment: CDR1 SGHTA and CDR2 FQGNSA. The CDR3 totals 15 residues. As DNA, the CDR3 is TGTGCCAGCAGCCCCGGGACACGGACAACTTACGAGCAGTACTTC. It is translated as CASSPGTRTTYEQYF.

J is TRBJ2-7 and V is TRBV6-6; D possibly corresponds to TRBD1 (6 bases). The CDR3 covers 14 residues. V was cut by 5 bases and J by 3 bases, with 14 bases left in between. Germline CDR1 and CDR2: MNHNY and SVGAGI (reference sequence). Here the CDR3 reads CASSTRDTIYEQYF. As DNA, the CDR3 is TGTGCCAGCAGTACCCGGGACACCATCTACGAGCAGTACTTC.

CDR3 sequence (DNA): TGCAGTGCTAGACCCGATAGCGGGGGCCGAGATACGCAGTATTTT. Translating gives CSARPDSGGRDTQYF. The chain carries TRBV20-1 and TRBJ2-3; 9 bases are a match to TRBD2. The CDR3 contains 15 residues. CDR1 and CDR2 (germline): DFQATT, SNEGSKA (reference sequence). After removal of 2 bases from V and 5 bases from J, the junction contained 8 bases not matched to a gene.

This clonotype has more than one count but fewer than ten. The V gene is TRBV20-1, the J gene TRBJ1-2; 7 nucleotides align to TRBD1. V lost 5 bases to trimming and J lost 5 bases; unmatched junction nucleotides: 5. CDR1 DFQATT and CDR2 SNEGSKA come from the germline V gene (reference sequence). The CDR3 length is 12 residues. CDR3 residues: CSAGDRVYGYTF. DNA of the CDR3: TGCAGTGCTGGGGACAGAGTATATGGCTACACCTTC.

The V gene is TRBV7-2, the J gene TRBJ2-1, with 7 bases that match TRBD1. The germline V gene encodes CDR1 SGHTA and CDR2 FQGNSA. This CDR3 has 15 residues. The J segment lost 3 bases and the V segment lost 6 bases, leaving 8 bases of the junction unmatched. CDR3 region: CASRGGQVSYNEQFF. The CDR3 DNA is TGTGCCAGCAGAGGAGGACAGGTCAGCTACAATGAGCAGTTCTTC.

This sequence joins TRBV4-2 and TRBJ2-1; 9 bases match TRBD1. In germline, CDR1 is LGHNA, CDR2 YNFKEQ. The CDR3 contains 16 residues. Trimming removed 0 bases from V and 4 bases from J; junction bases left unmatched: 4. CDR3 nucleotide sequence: TGTGCCAGCAGCCAAGATTCTGGACAGGGGTACAATGAGCAGTTCTTC. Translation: CASSQDSGQGYNEQFF.

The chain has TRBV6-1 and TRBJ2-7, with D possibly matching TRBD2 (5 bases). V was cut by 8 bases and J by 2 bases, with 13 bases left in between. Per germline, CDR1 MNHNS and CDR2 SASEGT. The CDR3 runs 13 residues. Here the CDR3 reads CASGLSLPYEQYF. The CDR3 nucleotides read TGTGCCAGCGGACTCTCCCTGCCCTACGAGCAGTACTTC.